This T cell receptor (beta chain) stems from a study of PD-L1 blockade in urothelial cancer. In the study overall: Dosed intravenously at 1,200 mg every 3 weeks, atezolizumab was initiated by patients in the mid-2010s. Counts from blood samples showed a median of roughly 140,000 T cells.

Per the germline V gene, CDR1 is SGDLS and CDR2 is YYNGEE. The ends lost 6 bases at V and 3 bases at J; junction bases unmatched: 12. The CDR3 contains 15 residues. The time point here: pretreatment peripheral blood. The data were produced by immunoSEQ multiplex PCR, yet TCRdb's version contains in-frame clones alone and is incomplete. The sample includes about 86,000 clones, more than 75% of them seen just once. This sequence originates from a man between 60 and 75 years old with urothelial cancer. The chain couples TRBV9 to TRBJ2-7, with TRBD1 matching 7 bases. The source material was PBMCs, sampled around atezolizumab (anti-PD-L1) treatment. CDR3: CASTRTGTEFYEQYF. The DNA for the CDR3 is TGTGCCAGCACCCGAACCGGGACAGAATTCTACGAGCAGTACTTC.